The T cell receptor (beta chain) described here comes from a study of T cell repertoires in cytomegalovirus infection. Background on the study: Public TCR beta signatures provided an indication of both CMV infection and a matching HLA type. Study-level results: Cumulative public TCR beta family frequency identified CMV carriers with the relevant HLA.

TCRdb processed the reads anew with MiXCR; each CDR3 protein has one entry. The table records 35,000 to 55,000 distinct CDR3 sequences, approximately 20% of them present only once. This CDR3 region has 15 residues. The ends were cut back, 0 bases at V and 5 bases at J, with 12 bases in the middle. Germline V lookup: CDR1 SGHTA, CDR2 FQGNSA. Remarks on this clonotype: Its antigen remains unknown. A much larger clonotype is one base distant, so this may be a read error.

The source is a human donor in good health (CMV status not recorded). Some clones in this sample may be carry-over from other donors' samples. Material: PBMCs, sequenced either directly or after in vitro stimulation (not recorded which). This chain joins TRBV7-2 and TRBJ2-3, with D maybe TRBD2 (6 bases). The CDR3 region is CASSLALPAGDTQYF. In nucleotides, the CDR3 is TGTGCCAGCAGCTTAGCGCTCCCAGCGGGAGATACGCAGTATTTT.